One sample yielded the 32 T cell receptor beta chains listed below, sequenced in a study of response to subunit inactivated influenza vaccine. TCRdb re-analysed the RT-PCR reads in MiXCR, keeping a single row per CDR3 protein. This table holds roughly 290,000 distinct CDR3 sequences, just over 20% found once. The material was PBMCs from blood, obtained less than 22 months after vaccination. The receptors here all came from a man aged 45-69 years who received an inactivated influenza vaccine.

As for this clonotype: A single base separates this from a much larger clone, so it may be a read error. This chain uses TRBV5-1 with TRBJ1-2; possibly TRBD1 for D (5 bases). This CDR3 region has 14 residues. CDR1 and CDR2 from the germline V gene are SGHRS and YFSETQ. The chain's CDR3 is CASSLGLGDYCYTF. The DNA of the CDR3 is TGCGCCAGCAGCTTGGGACTGGGGGACTATTGCTACACCTTC.

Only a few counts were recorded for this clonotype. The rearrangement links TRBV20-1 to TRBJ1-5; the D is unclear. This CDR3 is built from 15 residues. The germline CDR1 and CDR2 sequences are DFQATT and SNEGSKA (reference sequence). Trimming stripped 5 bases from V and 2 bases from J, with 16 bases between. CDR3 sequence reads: CSAPRPSGGNQPQHF. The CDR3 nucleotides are TGCAGTGCTCCCCGACCCTCTGGGGGCAATCAGCCCCAGCATTTT.

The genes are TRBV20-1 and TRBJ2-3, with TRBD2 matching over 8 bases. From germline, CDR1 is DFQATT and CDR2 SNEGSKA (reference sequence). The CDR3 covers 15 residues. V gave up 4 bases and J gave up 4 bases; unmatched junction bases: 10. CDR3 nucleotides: TGCAGTGCTACCTCTTCGGGGGGGGCGTCAGATACGCAGTATTTT. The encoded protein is CSATSSGGASDTQYF.

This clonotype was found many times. Here the CDR3 DNA reads TGCGCCAGCAGCCAAGGGACAGGGGCAAACTATGGCTACACCTTC. As protein: CASSQGTGANYGYTF. The chain combines TRBV4-3 with TRBJ1-2, with 9 bases fitting TRBD1. CDR1 LGHNA and CDR2 YSLEER come from the germline V gene. The ends lost 1 base at V and 2 bases at J; junction bases unmatched: 2. This CDR3 contains 15 residues.

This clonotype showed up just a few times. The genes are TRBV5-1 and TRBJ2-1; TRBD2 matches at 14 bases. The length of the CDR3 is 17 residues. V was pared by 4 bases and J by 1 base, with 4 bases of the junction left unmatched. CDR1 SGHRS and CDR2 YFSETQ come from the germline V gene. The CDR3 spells CASSTRLAGGSYNEQFF. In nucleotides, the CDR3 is TGCGCCAGCAGCACCCGACTAGCGGGAGGGTCCTACAATGAGCAGTTCTTC.

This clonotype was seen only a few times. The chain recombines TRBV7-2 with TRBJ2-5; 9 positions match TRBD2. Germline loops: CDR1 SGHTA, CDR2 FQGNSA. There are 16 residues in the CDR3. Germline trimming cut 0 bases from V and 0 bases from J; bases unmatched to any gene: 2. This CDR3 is CASSLALAGNQETQYF. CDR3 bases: TGTGCCAGCAGCTTAGCCCTAGCGGGAAACCAAGAGACCCAGTACTTC.

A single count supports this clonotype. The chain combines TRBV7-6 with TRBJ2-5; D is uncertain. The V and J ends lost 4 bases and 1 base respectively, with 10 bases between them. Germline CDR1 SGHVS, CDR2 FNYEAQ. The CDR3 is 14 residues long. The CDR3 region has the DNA TGTGCCAGCAGCTCACAGCCTAGCCAAGAGACCCAGTACTTC. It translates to CASSSQPSQETQYF.

CDR3 amino acids: CSADEDSSYEQYF. The CDR3 nucleotides are TGCAGTGCTGATGAGGACAGCTCCTACGAGCAGTACTTC. V usage is TRBV20-1 and J usage is TRBJ2-7, with D perhaps matching TRBD1 (6 bases). The CDR3 spans 13 residues. The germline gives CDR1 DFQATT, CDR2 SNEGSKA (reference sequence). Between the trimmed V and J ends, which lost 5 bases and 0 bases, there was a span of 11 bases.

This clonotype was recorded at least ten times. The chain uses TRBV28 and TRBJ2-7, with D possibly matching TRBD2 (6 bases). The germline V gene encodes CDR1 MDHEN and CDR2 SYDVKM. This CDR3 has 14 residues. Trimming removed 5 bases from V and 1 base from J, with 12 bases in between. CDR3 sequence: CASSRGLTSYEQYF. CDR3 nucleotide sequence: TGTGCCAGCAGTCGGGGACTGACGTCCTACGAGCAGTACTTC.

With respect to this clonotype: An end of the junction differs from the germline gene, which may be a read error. CDR3 coding DNA: TGTGCCAGCAGCTTAAGCCTGGGACTAGCGGGGGGCCGCCAAGGGACCCAGTACTTC. Protein sequence: CASSLSLGLAGGRQGTQYF. This chain uses TRBV11-2 with TRBJ2-5; 15 bases match TRBD2. Germline CDR1 reads SGHAT; CDR2 reads FQNNGV. The CDR3 has 19 amino acids.

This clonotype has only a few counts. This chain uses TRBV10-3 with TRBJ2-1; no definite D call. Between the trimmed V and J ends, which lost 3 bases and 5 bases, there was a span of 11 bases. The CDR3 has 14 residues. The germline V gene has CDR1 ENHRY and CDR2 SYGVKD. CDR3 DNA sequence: TGTGCCATCAGTGATGGACGGATTAACAATGAGCAGTTCTTC. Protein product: CAISDGRINNEQFF.

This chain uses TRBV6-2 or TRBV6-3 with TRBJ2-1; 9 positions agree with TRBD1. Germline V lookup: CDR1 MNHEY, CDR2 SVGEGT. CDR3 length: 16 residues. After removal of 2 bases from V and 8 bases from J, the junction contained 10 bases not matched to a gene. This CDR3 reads CASSYLSGQGGHEQFF. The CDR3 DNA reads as TGTGCCAGCAGTTACCTGTCGGGACAGGGAGGCCATGAGCAGTTCTTC.

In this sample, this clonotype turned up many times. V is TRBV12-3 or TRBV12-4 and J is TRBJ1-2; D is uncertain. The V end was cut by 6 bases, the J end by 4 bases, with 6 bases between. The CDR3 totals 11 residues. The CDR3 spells CASRRGYGYTF. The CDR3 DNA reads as TGTGCCAGCAGGAGAGGCTATGGCTACACCTTC.

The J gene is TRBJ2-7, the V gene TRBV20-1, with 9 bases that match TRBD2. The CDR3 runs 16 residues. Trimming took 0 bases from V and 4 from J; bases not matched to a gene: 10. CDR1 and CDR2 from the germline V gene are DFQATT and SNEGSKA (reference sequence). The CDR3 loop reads CSARDRGAGGIYEQYF. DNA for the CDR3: TGCAGTGCTAGAGATCGGGGCGCGGGAGGGATATACGAGCAGTACTTC.

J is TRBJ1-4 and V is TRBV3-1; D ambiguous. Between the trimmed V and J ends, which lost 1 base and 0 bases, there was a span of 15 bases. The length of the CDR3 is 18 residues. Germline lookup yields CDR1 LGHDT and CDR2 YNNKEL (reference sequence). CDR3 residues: CASSQVRGKVATNEKLFF. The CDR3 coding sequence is TGTGCCAGCAGCCAAGTACGAGGGAAGGTGGCAACTAATGAAAAACTGTTTTTT.

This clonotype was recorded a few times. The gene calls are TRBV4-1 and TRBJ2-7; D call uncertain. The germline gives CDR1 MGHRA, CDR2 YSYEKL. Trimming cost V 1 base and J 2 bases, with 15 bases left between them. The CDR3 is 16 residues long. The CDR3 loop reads CASSQVAHASTYEQYF. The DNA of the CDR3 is TGCGCCAGCAGCCAAGTCGCGCACGCAAGTACCTACGAGCAGTACTTC.

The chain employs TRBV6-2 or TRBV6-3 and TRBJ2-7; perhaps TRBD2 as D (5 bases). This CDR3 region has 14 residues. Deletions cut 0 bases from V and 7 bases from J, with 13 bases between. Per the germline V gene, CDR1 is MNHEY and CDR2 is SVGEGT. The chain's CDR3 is CASSYSTRAGEQYF. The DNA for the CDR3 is TGTGCCAGCAGTTACTCGACGAGGGCTGGGGAGCAGTACTTC.

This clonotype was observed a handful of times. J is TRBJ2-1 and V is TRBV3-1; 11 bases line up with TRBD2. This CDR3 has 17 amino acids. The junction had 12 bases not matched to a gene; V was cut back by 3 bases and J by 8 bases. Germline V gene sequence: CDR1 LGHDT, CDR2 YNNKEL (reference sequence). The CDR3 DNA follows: TGTGCCAGCAGCCACCCAATGACTAGCGGGATAGTAGATGAGCAGTTCTTC. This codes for CASSHPMTSGIVDEQFF.

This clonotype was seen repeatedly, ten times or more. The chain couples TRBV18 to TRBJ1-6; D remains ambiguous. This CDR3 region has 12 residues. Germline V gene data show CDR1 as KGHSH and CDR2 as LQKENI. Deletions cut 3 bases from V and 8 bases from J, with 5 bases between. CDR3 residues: CASSPVDSPLHF. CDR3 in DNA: TGTGCCAGCTCACCGGTGGATTCACCCCTCCACTTT.

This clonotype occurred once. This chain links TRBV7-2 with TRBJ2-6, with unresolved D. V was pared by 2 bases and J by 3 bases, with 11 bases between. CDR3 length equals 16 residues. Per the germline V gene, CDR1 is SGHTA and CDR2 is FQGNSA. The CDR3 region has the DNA TGTGCCAGCAGCTTAAGTCAGATTATTGGGGCCAACGTCCTGACTTTC. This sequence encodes CASSLSQIIGANVLTF.

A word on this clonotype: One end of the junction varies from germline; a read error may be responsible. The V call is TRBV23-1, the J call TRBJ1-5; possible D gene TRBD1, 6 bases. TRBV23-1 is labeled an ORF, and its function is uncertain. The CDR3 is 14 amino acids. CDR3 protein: CASRREGGYQAQHF. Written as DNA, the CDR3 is TGCGCCAGCAGACGAGAGGGGGGTTATCAGGCCCAGCATTTT.

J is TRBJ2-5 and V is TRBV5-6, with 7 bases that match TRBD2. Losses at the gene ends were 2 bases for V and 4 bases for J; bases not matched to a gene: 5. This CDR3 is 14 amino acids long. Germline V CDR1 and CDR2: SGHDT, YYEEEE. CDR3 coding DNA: TGTGCCAGCAGCTTTTTGGCTAGCGGAGAGACCCAGTACTTC. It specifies CASSFLASGETQYF.

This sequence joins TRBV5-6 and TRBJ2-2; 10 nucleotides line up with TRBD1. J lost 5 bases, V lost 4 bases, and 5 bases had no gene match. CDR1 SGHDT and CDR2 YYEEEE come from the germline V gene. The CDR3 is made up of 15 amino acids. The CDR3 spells CASSPGTGVTGELFF. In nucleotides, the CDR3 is TGTGCCAGCAGCCCCGGGACAGGGGTTACCGGGGAGCTGTTTTTT.

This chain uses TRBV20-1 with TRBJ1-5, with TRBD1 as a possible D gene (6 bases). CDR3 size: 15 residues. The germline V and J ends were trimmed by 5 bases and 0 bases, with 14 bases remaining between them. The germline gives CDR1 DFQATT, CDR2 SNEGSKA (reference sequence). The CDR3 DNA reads TGCAGTGCTCCACAGGGCGGGTATAGCAATCAGCCCCAGCATTTT. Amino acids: CSAPQGGYSNQPQHF.

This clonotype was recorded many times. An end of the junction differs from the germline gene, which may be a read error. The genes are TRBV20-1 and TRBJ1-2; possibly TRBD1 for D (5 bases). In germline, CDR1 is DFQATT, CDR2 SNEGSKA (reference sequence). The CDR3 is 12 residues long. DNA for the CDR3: TGTTCCTACGGGGACCGCATTGATGGCTACACCTTC. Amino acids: CSYGDRIDGYTF.

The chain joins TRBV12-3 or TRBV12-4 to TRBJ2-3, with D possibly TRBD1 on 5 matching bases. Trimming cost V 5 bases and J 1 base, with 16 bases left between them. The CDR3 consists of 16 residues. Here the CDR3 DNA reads TGTGCCAGCAGTAGGGGCAGGGATAGGGGCACAGATACGCAGTATTTT. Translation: CASSRGRDRGTDTQYF.

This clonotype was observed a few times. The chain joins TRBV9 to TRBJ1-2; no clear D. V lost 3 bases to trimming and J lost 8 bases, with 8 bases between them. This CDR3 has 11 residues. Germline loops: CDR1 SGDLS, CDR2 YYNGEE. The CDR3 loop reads CASSAIQGYTF. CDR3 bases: TGTGCCAGCAGCGCCATACAGGGCTACACCTTC.

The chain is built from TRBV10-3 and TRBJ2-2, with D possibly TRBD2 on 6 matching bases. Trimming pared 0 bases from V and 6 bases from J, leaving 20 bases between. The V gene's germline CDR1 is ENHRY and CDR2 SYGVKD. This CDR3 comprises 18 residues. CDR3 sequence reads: CAISESLTGTRHPGELFF. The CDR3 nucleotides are TGTGCCATCAGTGAGTCTCTCACCGGGACTCGGCACCCCGGGGAGCTGTTTTTT.

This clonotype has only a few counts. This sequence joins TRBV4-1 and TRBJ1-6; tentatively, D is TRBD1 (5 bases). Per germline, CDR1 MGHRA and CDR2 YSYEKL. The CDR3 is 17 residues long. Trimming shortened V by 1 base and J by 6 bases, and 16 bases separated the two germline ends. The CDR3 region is CASSQGEPGRVNSPLHF. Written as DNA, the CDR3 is TGCGCCAGCAGCCAAGGCGAGCCGGGACGGGTTAATTCACCCCTCCACTTT.

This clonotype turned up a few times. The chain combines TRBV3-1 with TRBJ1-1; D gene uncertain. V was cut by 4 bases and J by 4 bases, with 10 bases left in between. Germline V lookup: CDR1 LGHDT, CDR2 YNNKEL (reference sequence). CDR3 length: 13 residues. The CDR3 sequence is CASSRSEVTEAFF. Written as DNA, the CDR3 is TGTGCCAGCAGCCGAAGCGAGGTCACTGAAGCTTTCTTT.

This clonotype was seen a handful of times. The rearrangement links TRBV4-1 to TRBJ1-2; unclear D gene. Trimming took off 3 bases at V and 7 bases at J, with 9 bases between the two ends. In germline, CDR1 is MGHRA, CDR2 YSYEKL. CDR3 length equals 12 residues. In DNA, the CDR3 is TGCGCCAGCAGCCACCCCTTGACTGGCTACACCTTC. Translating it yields CASSHPLTGYTF.

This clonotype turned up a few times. CDR3 loop: CASTLGTGGSNQPQHF. As DNA, the CDR3 is TGTGCCAGCACCCTGGGTACAGGGGGTAGCAATCAGCCCCAGCATTTT. This chain uses TRBV7-9 with TRBJ1-5; the match to TRBD1 covers 8 bases. Germline V gives CDR1 SEHNR, CDR2 FQNEAQ (reference sequence). The CDR3 length is 16 residues. J gave up 0 bases and V 7 bases, and 8 bases lay outside the gene matches.